Listed below are T cell receptor beta chains from one sample, sequenced in a study of blood T cell repertoires in COVID-19. TCRdb keeps only in-frame clones here, not all; method: immunoSEQ multiplex PCR. The table has about 250,000 clones, roughly four fifths seen once. Sequenced input: peripheral blood. The receptors derive from a man aged 50 to 59 with acute or convalescent COVID-19. Each CDR3 is given with its conserved first and last residue. D genes are given only for firm matches. A clone size is listed for some rows: how often the clone was seen (once, few, many), or a class if it is expanded.

V gene	J gene	D gene	clone size	CDR3 protein	CDR3 DNA
TRBV7-8	TRBJ1-5	TRBD1	.	CASSPTGTVNQPQHF	TGTGCCAGCAGCCCCACCGGGACAGTTAATCAGCCCCAGCATTTT
TRBV5-1	TRBJ1-6	.	.	CASSLALLSSYNSPLHF	TGCGCCAGCAGCTTGGCCCTTTTGAGCTCCTATAATTCACCCCTCCACTTT
TRBV9	TRBJ1-2	.	.	CASSVDPVYGYTF	TGTGCCAGCAGCGTAGACCCAGTCTATGGCTACACCTTC
TRBV5-6	TRBJ2-3	TRBD2	.	CASSLRLALKHTQYF	TGTGCCAGCAGCTTGCGACTAGCTCTGAAACATACGCAGTATTTT
TRBV19	TRBJ2-7	TRBD1	.	CASRRGDRGPYEQYF	TGTGCCAGTAGGAGGGGGGACAGGGGCCCCTACGAGCAGTACTTC
TRBV11-2	TRBJ2-5	TRBD1	.	CASSLGPNPTGGETQYF	TGTGCCAGCAGCTTAGGCCCCAACCCGACAGGGGGGGAGACCCAGTACTTC
TRBV7-6	TRBJ2-5	.	.	CASSLAGRETQYF	TGTGCCAGCAGCTTAGCGGGCCGAGAGACCCAGTACTTC
TRBV7-9	TRBJ2-3	TRBD2	.	CASSWVGGLEATQYF	TGTGCCAGCAGCTGGGTAGGGGGACTAGAAGCTACGCAGTATTTT
TRBV10-1	TRBJ2-7	TRBD2	once	CASSEGGGSYEQYF	TGCGCCAGCAGTGAAGGCGGGGGCTCCTACGAGCAGTACTTC
TRBV5-1	TRBJ2-7	TRBD1	.	CASSLLPGQNYEQYF	TGCGCCAGCAGCTTGCTTCCGGGACAGAACTACGAGCAGTACTTC
TRBV6-5	TRBJ2-1	.	once	CASNLEGLSYNEQFF	TGTGCCAGCAATTTGGAGGGATTGTCCTACAATGAGCAGTTCTTC
TRBV2	TRBJ1-2	TRBD1	few	CASSEMDRVGGYTF	TGTGCCAGCAGCGAGATGGACAGGGTCGGTGGCTACACCTTC
TRBV29-1	TRBJ1-1	.	.	CSGRHYTEAFF	TGCAGCGGCCGACATTACACTGAAGCTTTCTTT
TRBV6-4	TRBJ1-2	.	.	CASKVSTAANYGYTF	TGTGCCAGCAAGGTTTCCACAGCCGCTAACTATGGCTACACCTTC
TRBV5-1	TRBJ1-4	TRBD1	.	CASREMGQFSEKLFF	TGCGCCAGCAGGGAGATGGGACAGTTTTCAGAAAAACTGTTTTTT
TRBV13	TRBJ2-4	.	.	CASRPTGYSNIQYF	TGTGCCAGCAGACCAACAGGGTATTCAAACATTCAGTACTTC
TRBV7-2	TRBJ2-1	.	.	CASSLRGVGANYNEQFF	TGTGCCAGCAGCTTAAGGGGAGTGGGGGCGAACTACAATGAGCAGTTCTTC
TRBV30	TRBJ1-2	.	few	CAWSVRGGVVF	TGTGCCTGGAGTGTACGGGGAGGGGTTGTCTTC
TRBV2	TRBJ1-6	TRBD1	.	CASSKRTGNNSPLHF	TGTGCCAGCAGTAAACGGACAGGGAACAATTCACCCCTCCACTTT
TRBV28	TRBJ2-7	.	.	CASSFIVREQYF	TGTGCCAGCAGTTTTATCGTCCGCGAGCAGTACTTC
TRBV6-5	TRBJ2-5	TRBD2	.	CASSYSGRGGGETQYF	TGTGCCAGCAGTTACTCCGGGCGGGGGGGCGGAGAGACCCAGTACTTC
TRBV2	TRBJ1-2	.	.	CASQRQDGGYTF	TGTGCCAGCCAAAGACAGGACGGTGGCTACACCTTC
TRBV6-5	TRBJ1-6	.	once	CASSYSGATYNSPLHF	TGTGCCAGCAGTTACTCGGGAGCAACCTATAATTCACCCCTCCACTTT
TRBV16	TRBJ2-6	.	few	CASSHVLAYGANVLTF	TGTGCCAGCAGCCATGTCCTAGCATACGGGGCCAACGTCCTGACTTTC
TRBV7-9	TRBJ1-3	.	once	CASSLWRQPNSGNTIYF	TGTGCCAGCAGCTTATGGAGACAGCCGAACTCTGGAAACACCATATATTTT
TRBV7-6	TRBJ2-7	TRBD1	.	CASSLETGTGHSEQYF	TGTGCCAGCAGCTTAGAAACCGGGACAGGGCATTCCGAGCAGTACTTC
TRBV6-1	TRBJ1-5	.	.	CASSEGSAGYSNQPQHF	TGTGCCAGCAGTGAAGGGTCAGCAGGCTATAGCAATCAGCCCCAGCATTTT
TRBV5-4	TRBJ2-5	.	.	CASSQGQETQYF	TGTGCCAGCAGCCAGGGGCAAGAGACCCAGTACTTC
TRBV19	TRBJ1-5	TRBD1	.	CASSISPTGQQPQHF	TGTGCCAGTAGTATATCCCCGACAGGGCAACAGCCCCAGCATTTT
TRBV24-1	TRBJ1-4	TRBD1	.	CATSETGGTNEKLFF	TGTGCCACCAGTGAAACAGGGGGCACTAATGAAAAACTGTTTTTT
TRBV10-3	TRBJ1-2	.	.	CAISRDPDTNYGYTF	TGTGCCATCAGCAGAGACCCGGACACCAACTATGGCTACACCTTC
TRBV20-1	TRBJ2-7	TRBD2	.	CSAGGGDEQYF	TGCAGTGCGGGTGGGGGGGACGAGCAGTACTTC
TRBV30	TRBJ1-1	.	.	CAWNSVVEAFF	TGTGCCTGGAATTCGGTTGTGGAAGCTTTCTTT
TRBV10-2	TRBJ2-1	.	.	CASRLASYNEQFF	TGCGCCAGCAGGTTAGCTTCCTACAATGAGCAGTTCTTC
TRBV15	TRBJ2-2	TRBD1	.	CATSRDRAVNTGELFF	TGTGCCACCAGCAGGGACAGGGCTGTGAACACCGGGGAGCTGTTTTTT
TRBV6-4	TRBJ2-7	TRBD2	.	CASRALAGPSYEQYF	TGTGCCAGCAGGGCCTTAGCGGGGCCCTCCTACGAGCAGTACTTC
TRBV9	TRBJ2-7	.	.	CASSPTGTVSYEQYF	TGTGCCAGCAGCCCGACAGGGACTGTCTCCTACGAGCAGTACTTC
TRBV5-1	TRBJ1-2	.	few	CASSLGQWDYGYTF	TGCGCCAGCAGCTTGGGACAGTGGGACTATGGCTACACCTTC
TRBV7-9	TRBJ1-5	TRBD1	.	CASSPLGQGLYSNQPQHF	TGTGCCAGCAGCCCCCTTGGACAGGGGCTTTATAGCAATCAGCCCCAGCATTTT
TRBV6-1	TRBJ2-3	.	once	CASSDRVVAEVPDTQYF	TGTGCCAGCAGTGATCGGGTCGTAGCGGAGGTCCCAGATACGCAGTATTTT
TRBV19	TRBJ1-1	TRBD1	.	CASNEPGQGTEAFF	TGTGCCAGTAACGAACCGGGACAGGGCACTGAAGCTTTCTTT
TRBV30	TRBJ2-1	.	.	CAWSVVLEFGFLNEQFF	TGTGCCTGGAGTGTAGTTCTGGAGTTTGGCTTTTTGAATGAGCAGTTCTTC
TRBV6-5	TRBJ1-5	.	.	CASSFDSFNQPQHF	TGTGCCAGCAGTTTTGACAGCTTCAATCAGCCCCAGCATTTT
TRBV19	TRBJ2-7	.	few	CASSIYLPSEQYF	TGTGCCAGTAGTATCTACCTCCCGAGTGAGCAGTACTTC
TRBV4-1	TRBJ2-7	.	.	CASSQDQGSYEQYF	TGCGCCAGCAGCCAAGACCAGGGGTCTTACGAGCAGTACTTC
TRBV3-1/TRBV3-2	TRBJ1-4	TRBD1	.	CASSHQGAGEKLFF	TGTGCCAGCAGCCACCAGGGGGCGGGTGAAAAACTGTTTTTT
TRBV5-6	TRBJ1-2	TRBD1	.	CASSPGPGQNYGYTF	TGTGCCAGCAGCCCAGGTCCGGGACAGAACTATGGCTACACCTTC
TRBV10-3	TRBJ1-2	.	few	CAISESVDYGYTF	TGTGCCATCAGTGAGTCCGTTGACTATGGCTACACCTTC
TRBV7-3	TRBJ1-6	TRBD1	.	CASSLTGSSYNSPLHF	TGTGCCAGCAGCCTGACAGGGAGCTCCTATAATTCACCCCTCCACTTT
TRBV11-2	TRBJ2-1	TRBD2	.	CASSPTSGLNEQFF	TGTGCCAGCAGCCCGACTAGCGGGCTCAATGAGCAGTTCTTC
TRBV28	TRBJ1-4	TRBD1	.	CASNDREEKLFF	TGTGCCAGCAATGACAGGGAGGAAAAACTGTTTTTT
TRBV2	TRBJ2-2	TRBD2	.	CASTGTSVNTGELFF	TGTGCCAGCACCGGGACTAGCGTTAACACCGGGGAGCTGTTTTTT
TRBV15	TRBJ2-1	TRBD2	.	CATSSLRGGFYNEQFF	TGTGCCACCAGCAGCCTACGGGGGGGGTTCTACAATGAGCAGTTCTTC
TRBV7-3	TRBJ2-2	.	.	CASGENTGELFF	TGTGCCAGCGGAGAAAACACCGGGGAGCTGTTTTTT
TRBV2	TRBJ1-1	.	.	CASSDRPRGGSTEAFF	TGTGCCAGCAGTGATCGCCCTAGGGGCGGGAGCACTGAAGCTTTCTTT
TRBV10-1	TRBJ2-2	.	.	CASSERTARELFF	TGCGCCAGCAGTGAGCGGACAGCTCGGGAGCTGTTTTTT
TRBV9	TRBJ1-1	TRBD1	.	CASSVVGTGGRGEAFF	TGTGCCAGCAGCGTAGTCGGGACAGGGGGACGGGGTGAAGCTTTCTTT
TRBV6-1	TRBJ2-7	TRBD2	.	CASSDALLAASYEQYF	TGTGCCAGCAGTGATGCCCTACTAGCGGCCTCCTACGAGCAGTACTTC